This T cell receptor (beta chain) was retrieved from a study of blood T cell repertoires in COVID-19. Study background: Acute and convalescent COVID-19 specimens originated in the United States, Italy and Spain. The cDNA or gDNA used as material had been derived from T cells, B-cell-depleted T cells, or PBMCs.

Per the authors' pipeline: Researchers report that nucleated cell counts were estimated from reference gene primer amplification. Assay: immunoSEQ multiplex PCR; the TCRdb copy retains only in-frame clones and omits some. That table furnishes V, J and clone size, whereas the DNA furnished D and trimming. The sample records about 74,000 clones, roughly 90% being singletons. The sequencing sample was made of peripheral blood. This TCR came from a man in his fifties with acute or convalescent COVID-19.

The CDR3 bases are TGTGCCTCTGCGAGGGCTAGCGGGGCCAACAATGAGCAGTTCTTC. Residues: CASARASGANNEQFF. The chain uses TRBV4-2 and TRBJ2-1, with 9 bases lining up with TRBD2. The CDR3 has 15 amino acids. Trimming at V came to 11 bases and at J to 5 bases, leaving 13 bases not matched to a gene. The germline CDR1 and CDR2 sequences are LGHNA and YNFKEQ.